The next 25 T cell receptor beta chains were all read from a single sample in a study of shared clonotypes between healthy human individuals. Produced via immunoSEQ multiplex PCR; TCRdb's table is partial and in-frame only. The sample has about 1.5 million clones, approximately 98% seen once. The sample was naive CD4+ T cells sorted from blood. Sample subset: CD45RA+ positively selected. Source of these receptors: a man aged 25-45 years in good health.

The rearrangement joins TRBV18 to TRBJ2-1, with TRBD2 matching 7 bases. V was pared by 4 bases and J by 8 bases, with 2 bases of the junction left unmatched. The CDR3 sequence is 12 residues long. Germline loops: CDR1 KGHSH, CDR2 LQKENI. CDR3 in amino acids: CASSQREHEQFF. CDR3 sequence (DNA): TGTGCCAGCTCACAGCGGGAACATGAGCAGTTCTTC.

The chain has TRBV6-5 and TRBJ2-3; D not resolved. V lost 5 bases, J lost 2 bases, and 8 bases lay in between. The CDR3 sequence is 13 residues long. The germline gives CDR1 MNHEY, CDR2 SVGAGI. This CDR3 is CASSPTYTDTQYF. As DNA, the CDR3 is TGTGCCAGCAGTCCCACTTACACAGATACGCAGTATTTT.

CDR3 region: CASNIPGQLNWFETQYF. The DNA of the CDR3 is TGTGCCAGCAATATCCCGGGACAACTGAATTGGTTTGAGACCCAGTACTTC. The chain joins TRBV2 to TRBJ2-5, with a tentative D call TRBD1 (6 bases). Germline CDR1 reads SNHLY; CDR2 reads FYNNEI. The CDR3 has 17 amino acids. Deletions cut 7 bases from V and 5 bases from J, with 26 bases between.

This sequence joins TRBV19 and TRBJ2-7; 7 bases match TRBD2. V was pared by 5 bases and J by 5 bases, with 9 bases of the junction left unmatched. This CDR3 contains 14 residues. The germline CDR1 and CDR2 sequences are LNHDA and SQIVND (reference sequence). The CDR3 region has the DNA TGTGCCAGTAGTGGGAGCGGGATTGTCGACGAGCAGTACTTC. It specifies CASSGSGIVDEQYF.

The chain links TRBV30 to TRBJ2-7, with D unclear. V was clipped by 2 bases and J by 2 bases, with 7 bases between them. CDR3 length: 12 residues. Looked up from germline, CDR1 is GTSNPN and CDR2 is SVGIG (reference sequence). DNA for the CDR3: TGTGCCTGGAGTCCAATAACCTACGAGCAGTACTTC. This sequence encodes CAWSPITYEQYF.

V and J are TRBV18 and TRBJ2-7; D not resolved. Germline CDR1 reads KGHSH; CDR2 reads LQKENI. CDR3 length: 15 residues. The V end was cut by 3 bases, the J end by 9 bases, with 21 bases between. DNA for the CDR3: TGTGCCAGCTCACCCCGGGCGGATAACTACGAGCGGCAGTACTTC. This encodes CASSPRADNYERQYF.

The chain is built from TRBV6-6 and TRBJ1-5; D call uncertain. CDR1 is MNHNY, CDR2 SVGAGI, per germline (reference sequence). The CDR3 totals 14 residues. Trimming shortened V by 2 bases and J by 0 bases, and 5 bases separated the two germline ends. The CDR3 nucleotides read TGTGCCAGCAGTTACCGGGCTAGCAATCAGCCCCAGCATTTT. As protein: CASSYRASNQPQHF.

The rearrangement links TRBV5-5 to TRBJ2-2; a possible D gene is TRBD2 (5 bases). Germline assignment: CDR1 SGHKS and CDR2 YYEKEE (reference sequence). The CDR3 runs 16 residues. Trimming shortened V by 0 bases and J by 4 bases, and 13 bases separated the two germline ends. The DNA of the CDR3 is TGTGCCAGCAGCTTGGAAGGTGGGAGAGCCACCGGGGAGCTGTTTTTT. This codes for CASSLEGGRATGELFF.

The rearrangement uses TRBV5-4 and TRBJ2-7; D may be TRBD1 (5 bases). The CDR3 has 16 residues. Looked up from germline, CDR1 is SGHNT and CDR2 is YYREEE (reference sequence). The germline V and J ends were trimmed by 5 bases and 2 bases, with 20 bases remaining between them. The CDR3 coding sequence is TGTGCCAGCAGTCCCTCAGTAGGGGTCTCTGCCTACGAGCAGTACTTC. This sequence encodes CASSPSVGVSAYEQYF.

The chain couples TRBV9 to TRBJ2-7; no definite D call. CDR1 is SGDLS, CDR2 YYNGEE, per germline. Deletions cut 0 bases from V and 3 bases from J, with 13 bases between. The CDR3 is 15 amino acids. The CDR3 region is CASSVGGQGRYEQYF. The CDR3 DNA reads TGTGCCAGCAGCGTAGGTGGCCAAGGCCGCTACGAGCAGTACTTC.

The chain links TRBV2 to TRBJ2-5, with D perhaps TRBD2 (6 bases). Trimming stripped 4 bases from V and 2 bases from J, with 14 bases between. The germline V gene encodes CDR1 SNHLY and CDR2 FYNNEI. The CDR3 loop spans 15 amino acids. CDR3 region: CASSGRASPQETQYF. CDR3 bases: TGTGCCAGCAGTGGGAGGGCTAGCCCACAAGAGACCCAGTACTTC. Complete variable domain (other parts from reference TRBV2 and TRBJ2-5): EPEVTQTPSHQVTQMGQEVILRCVPISNHLYFYWYRQILGQKVEFLVSFYNNEISEKSEIFDDQFSVERPDGSNFTLKIRSTKLEDSAMYFCASSGRASPQETQYFGPGTRLLVL.

The V gene is TRBV2, the J gene TRBJ2-1; the match to TRBD2 covers 7 bases. CDR1 SNHLY and CDR2 FYNNEI come from the germline V gene. The CDR3 is 13 amino acids. The junction had 3 bases not matched to a gene; V was cut back by 6 bases and J by 4 bases. The CDR3: CASRRGLYNEQFF. In DNA, the CDR3 is TGTGCCAGCAGAAGGGGACTATACAATGAGCAGTTCTTC.

This chain links TRBV28 with TRBJ2-5; D perhaps matches TRBD1 (5 bases). Germline-derived CDR1 and CDR2 are MDHEN and SYDVKM. V gave up 3 bases and J gave up 5 bases, with 13 bases separating them. The CDR3 has 14 residues. Written as DNA, the CDR3 is TGTGCCAGCAGTTTTGGGGCACAGATCGAGACCCAGTACTTC. It is translated as CASSFGAQIETQYF.

The rearrangement uses TRBV9 and TRBJ1-1, with 7 positions matching TRBD1. Germline values: CDR1 SGDLS, CDR2 YYNGEE. The CDR3 covers 13 residues. J gave up 5 bases and V 2 bases, and 3 bases lay outside the gene matches. The CDR3 is CASSVLQGTEAFF. The CDR3 coding sequence is TGTGCCAGCAGCGTCTTACAGGGGACTGAAGCTTTCTTT.

This chain links TRBV6-5 with TRBJ2-7; possible D gene TRBD1, 5 bases. CDR1 MNHEY and CDR2 SVGAGI come from the germline V gene. The CDR3 runs 15 residues. Trimming removed 5 bases at V and 3 bases at J, with 17 bases between. CDR3 amino acids: CASSAGARTLYEQYF. The CDR3 nucleotides read TGTGCCAGCAGTGCAGGAGCACGGACACTCTACGAGCAGTACTTC.

V and J are TRBV15 and TRBJ2-1; TRBD1 agrees at 10 bases. The trim removed 0 bases at V and 8 bases at J, leaving 4 bases unmatched. The germline CDR1 and CDR2 sequences are LNHNV and YYDKDF (reference sequence). The CDR3 is made up of 15 amino acids. The CDR3 region is CATSREGQGFYEQFF. CDR3 in DNA: TGTGCCACCAGCAGAGAGGGACAGGGGTTCTATGAGCAGTTCTTC.

V and J are TRBV14 and TRBJ2-2; no firm D call. Looked up from germline, CDR1 is SGHDN and CDR2 is FVKESK. The CDR3 totals 13 residues. Between the trimmed V and J ends, which lost 5 bases and 6 bases, there was a span of 10 bases. For the CDR3, the DNA is TGTGCCAGCAGCACGACGATCGCCGGGGAGCTGTTTTTT. Encoded protein: CASSTTIAGELFF.

This chain uses TRBV11-1 with TRBJ2-7, with TRBD1 matching 7 bases. V dropped 4 bases and J dropped 0; count of bases not matched to a gene: 6. CDR3 length equals 15 residues. Per the germline V gene, CDR1 is SGHAT and CDR2 is FQDESV (reference sequence). CDR3 loop: CASSSGTAYSYEQYF. CDR3 bases: TGTGCCAGCAGCTCCGGGACAGCGTACTCCTACGAGCAGTACTTC.

This sequence joins TRBV7-2 and TRBJ2-3, with D unclear. V was clipped by 5 bases and J by 4 bases, with 13 bases between them. Germline assignment: CDR1 SGHTA and CDR2 FQGNSA. The CDR3 is made up of 14 amino acids. Written as DNA, the CDR3 is TGTGCCAGCAGCCTCGTAGCTTGGGCAGATACGCAGTATTTT. Protein product: CASSLVAWADTQYF. Based on the CDR3 plus reference TRBV7-2 and TRBJ2-3, the full variable domain is GAGVSQSPSNKVTEKGKDVELRCDPISGHTALYWYRQSLGQGLEFLIYFQGNSAPDKSGLPSDRFSAERTGGSVSTLTIQRTQQEDSAVYLCASSLVAWADTQYFGPGTRLTVL.

The chain links TRBV2 to TRBJ1-5; 10 bases line up with TRBD1. This CDR3 is 17 amino acids long. Germline values: CDR1 SNHLY, CDR2 FYNNEI. The V segment lost 1 base and the J segment 5 bases; nucleotides outside the gene matches: 8. For the CDR3, the DNA is TGTGCCAGCAGTGAAGGTTCGAGCGGGACAGGGGATCAGCCCCAGCATTTT. Protein product: CASSEGSSGTGDQPQHF.

The J gene is TRBJ1-1, the V gene TRBV11-2; possibly TRBD1 for D (5 bases). The CDR3 runs 14 residues. Germline V gives CDR1 SGHAT, CDR2 FQNNGV. V shed 5 bases and J shed 1 base, with 11 bases lying between them. CDR3 sequence: CASSRDRENTEAFF. The DNA for the CDR3 is TGTGCCAGCAGCCGCGACAGAGAGAACACTGAAGCTTTCTTT.

DNA of the CDR3: TGCAGCGTCGTGGGACAGGGGGCCTATGGCTACACCTTC. Amino acid sequence: CSVVGQGAYGYTF. This sequence joins TRBV29-1 and TRBJ1-2, with TRBD1 matching over 12 bases. This CDR3 has 13 residues. Germline CDR1 and CDR2: SQVTM and ANQGSEA. The junction had 3 bases not matched to a gene; V was cut back by 6 bases and J by 4 bases.

The DNA for the CDR3 is TGCAGCGTTTTCGGGGGCGTGGACACCGGGGAGCTGTTTTTT. Protein: CSVFGGVDTGELFF. The V call is TRBV29-1, the J call TRBJ2-2; tentatively, D is TRBD1 or TRBD2 (6 bases each). V lost 5 bases and J lost 3, with 13 bases in between. The CDR3 is made up of 14 amino acids. CDR1 is SQVTM, CDR2 ANQGSEA, per germline.

J is TRBJ2-5 and V is TRBV15, with 10 bases lining up with TRBD1. CDR1 and CDR2 (germline): LNHNV, YYDKDF (reference sequence). V shed 1 base and J 2 bases; nucleotides not matched to a gene: 4. CDR3 length equals 16 residues. CDR3 sequence reads: CATSRGDRGPQETQYF. CDR3 nucleotide sequence: TGTGCCACCAGCAGAGGAGACAGGGGGCCTCAAGAGACCCAGTACTTC.

The chain is built from TRBV27 and TRBJ2-3; the match to TRBD1 covers 7 bases. CDR3 length equals 17 residues. The germline V gene has CDR1 MNHEY and CDR2 SMNVEV (reference sequence). V was pared by 4 bases and J by 2 bases, with 12 bases of the junction left unmatched. The CDR3 protein is CASSSPTGPQYTDTQYF. The CDR3 bases are TGTGCCAGCAGTTCCCCGACAGGGCCTCAATACACAGATACGCAGTATTTT.